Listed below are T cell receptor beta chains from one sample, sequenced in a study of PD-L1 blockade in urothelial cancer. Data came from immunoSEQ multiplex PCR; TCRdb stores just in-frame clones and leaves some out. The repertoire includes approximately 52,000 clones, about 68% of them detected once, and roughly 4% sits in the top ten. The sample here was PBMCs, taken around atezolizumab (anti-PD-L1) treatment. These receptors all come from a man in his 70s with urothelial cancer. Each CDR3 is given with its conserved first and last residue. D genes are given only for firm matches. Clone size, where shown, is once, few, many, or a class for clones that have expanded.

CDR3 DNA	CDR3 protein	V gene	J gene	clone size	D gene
TGTGCCAGCAGCCCGACAGGCCCCTACAATGAGCAGTTCTTC	CASSPTGPYNEQFF	TRBV6-5	TRBJ2-1	-	-
TGTGCCAGCAGCTTAGTAGTGTCTGGGGCCAACGTCCTGACTTTC	CASSLVVSGANVLTF	TRBV7-2	TRBJ2-6	-	-
TGTGCCATCAGTGGGGCTATGGAGACCCAGTACTTC	CAISGAMETQYF	TRBV10-3	TRBJ2-5	-	-
TGTGCCAGCAGCTTACAGGGGGCTCCCACTGAAGCTTTCTTT	CASSLQGAPTEAFF	TRBV13	TRBJ1-1	-	TRBD1
TGTGCCAGCAGTCGACAGGGAGGAACTGAAGCTTTCTTT	CASSRQGGTEAFF	TRBV6-1	TRBJ1-1	-	TRBD1
TGTGCCAGCAGCTCTAGCTATTGGTCCTACGAGCAGTACTTC	CASSSSYWSYEQYF	TRBV7-2	TRBJ2-7	few	-
TGTGCTAGTGGTTTGCAGGGACAGGGGGCCGGTACGCAGTATTTT	CASGLQGQGAGTQYF	TRBV12-5	TRBJ2-3	few	TRBD1
TGCGCCAGCAGCTTGGCGTTTGGGGGACAGGCCCATAATTCACCCCTCCACTTT	CASSLAFGGQAHNSPLHF	TRBV5-1	TRBJ1-6	-	TRBD1
TGTGCCAGCAGGTTACTAGCGGGACCCTACAATGAGCAGTTCTTC	CASRLLAGPYNEQFF	TRBV2	TRBJ2-1	-	TRBD2
TGTGCCATCAGTGAGTGGCGGAGCTCCTACGAGCAGTACTTC	CAISEWRSSYEQYF	TRBV10-3	TRBJ2-7	once	-
TGCGCCAGCAGCTTGCGACAGGGTATCACTGAAGCTTTCTTT	CASSLRQGITEAFF	TRBV5-1	TRBJ1-1	-	TRBD1